Below are 3 T cell receptor beta chains sequenced from a single sample in a study of T cell responses to AZD1222 COVID-19 vaccine. Profiled with immunoSEQ multiplex PCR; TCRdb holds only in-frame clones, not every one. The table lists around 95,000 clones, around 90% of them singletons. This specimen consisted of peripheral blood, obtained on day 0 of AZD1222 vaccination. Receptors were obtained from an adult in good health.

The rearrangement joins TRBV2 to TRBJ2-7; D may be TRBD2 (5 bases). CDR3 length: 13 residues. Germline CDR1 reads SNHLY; CDR2 reads FYNNEI. V lost 3 bases and J lost 6, with 12 bases in between. The CDR3 protein is CASSDEGTIEQYF. The CDR3 DNA follows: TGTGCCAGCAGTGATGAGGGTACGATCGAGCAGTACTTC.

This chain links TRBV2 with TRBJ2-1; D call uncertain. Germline V lookup: CDR1 SNHLY, CDR2 FYNNEI. There are 11 residues in the CDR3. V was pared by 6 bases and J by 13 bases, with 13 bases between. CDR3 sequence: CASRGEVDQFF. Here the CDR3 DNA reads TGTGCCAGCAGGGGTGAGGTGGATCAGTTCTTC.

The chain is built from TRBV28 and TRBJ1-5; 7 nucleotides align to TRBD1. CDR3 size: 16 residues. CDR1 MDHEN and CDR2 SYDVKM come from the germline V gene. Trimming cost V 5 bases and J 8 bases; bases outside gene matches: 15. CDR3 sequence (DNA): TGTGCCAGCAGTCCCTCTCGGGACAGAGCCACAGAGCCCCAGCATTTT. This codes for CASSPSRDRATEPQHF.